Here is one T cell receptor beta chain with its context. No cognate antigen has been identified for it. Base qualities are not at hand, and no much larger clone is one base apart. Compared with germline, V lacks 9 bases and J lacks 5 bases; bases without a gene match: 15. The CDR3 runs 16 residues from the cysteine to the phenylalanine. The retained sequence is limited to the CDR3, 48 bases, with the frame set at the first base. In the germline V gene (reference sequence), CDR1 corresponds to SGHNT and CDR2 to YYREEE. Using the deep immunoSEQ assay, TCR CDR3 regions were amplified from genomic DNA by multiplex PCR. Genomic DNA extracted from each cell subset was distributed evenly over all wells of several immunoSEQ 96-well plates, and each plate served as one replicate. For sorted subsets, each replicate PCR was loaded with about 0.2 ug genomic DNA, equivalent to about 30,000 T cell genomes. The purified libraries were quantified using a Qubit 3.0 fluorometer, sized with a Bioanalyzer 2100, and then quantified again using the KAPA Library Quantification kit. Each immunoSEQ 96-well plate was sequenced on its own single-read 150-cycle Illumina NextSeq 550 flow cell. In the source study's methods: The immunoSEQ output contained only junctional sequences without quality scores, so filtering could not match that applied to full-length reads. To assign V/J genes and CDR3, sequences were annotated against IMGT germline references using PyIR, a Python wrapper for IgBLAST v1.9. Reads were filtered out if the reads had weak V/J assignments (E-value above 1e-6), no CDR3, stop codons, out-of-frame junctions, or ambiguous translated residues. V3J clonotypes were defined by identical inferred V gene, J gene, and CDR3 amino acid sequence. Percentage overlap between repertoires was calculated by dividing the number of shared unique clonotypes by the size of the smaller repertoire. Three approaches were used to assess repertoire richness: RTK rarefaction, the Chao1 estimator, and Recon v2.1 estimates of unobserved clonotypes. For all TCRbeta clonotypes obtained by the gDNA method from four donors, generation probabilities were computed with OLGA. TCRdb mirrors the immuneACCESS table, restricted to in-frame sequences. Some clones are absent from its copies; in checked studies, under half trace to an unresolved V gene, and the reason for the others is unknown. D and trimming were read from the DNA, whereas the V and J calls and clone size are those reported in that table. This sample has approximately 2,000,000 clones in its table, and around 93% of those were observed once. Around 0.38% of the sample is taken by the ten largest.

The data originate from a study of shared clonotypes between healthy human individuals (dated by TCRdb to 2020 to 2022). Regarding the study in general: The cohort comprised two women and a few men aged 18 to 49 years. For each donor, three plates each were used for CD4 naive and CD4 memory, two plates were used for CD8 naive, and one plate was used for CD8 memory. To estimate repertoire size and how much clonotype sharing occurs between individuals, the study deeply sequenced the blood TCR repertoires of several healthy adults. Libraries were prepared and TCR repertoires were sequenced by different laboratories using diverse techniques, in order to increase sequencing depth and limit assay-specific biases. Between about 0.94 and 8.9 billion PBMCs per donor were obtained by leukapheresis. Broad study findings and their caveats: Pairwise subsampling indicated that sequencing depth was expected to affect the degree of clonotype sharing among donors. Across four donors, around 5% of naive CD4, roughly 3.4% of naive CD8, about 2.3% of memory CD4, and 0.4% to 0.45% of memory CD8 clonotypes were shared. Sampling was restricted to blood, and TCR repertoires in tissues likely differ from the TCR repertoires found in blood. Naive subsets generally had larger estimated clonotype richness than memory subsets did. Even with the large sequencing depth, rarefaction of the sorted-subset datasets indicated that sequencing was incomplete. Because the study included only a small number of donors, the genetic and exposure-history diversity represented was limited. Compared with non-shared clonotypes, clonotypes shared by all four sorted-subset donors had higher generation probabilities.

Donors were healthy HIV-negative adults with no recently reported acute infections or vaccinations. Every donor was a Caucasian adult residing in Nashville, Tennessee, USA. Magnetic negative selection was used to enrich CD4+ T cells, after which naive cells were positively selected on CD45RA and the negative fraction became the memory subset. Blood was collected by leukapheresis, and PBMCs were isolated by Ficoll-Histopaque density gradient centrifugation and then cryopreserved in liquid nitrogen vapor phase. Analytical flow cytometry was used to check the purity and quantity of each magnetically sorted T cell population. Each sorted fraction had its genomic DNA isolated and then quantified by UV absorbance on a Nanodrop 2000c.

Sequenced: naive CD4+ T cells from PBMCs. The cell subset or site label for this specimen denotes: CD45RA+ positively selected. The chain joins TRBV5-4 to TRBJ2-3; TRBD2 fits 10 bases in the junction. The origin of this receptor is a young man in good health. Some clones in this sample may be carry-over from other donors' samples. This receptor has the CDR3 CATLSQRGGRIDTQYF. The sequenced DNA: TGTGCCACACTATCCCAGCGGGGGGGCCGGATAGATACGCAGTATTTT.